This entry features one T cell receptor beta chain sequence. These data come from a study of blood T cell repertoires in COVID-19. Turning to the study itself: The cDNA or gDNA used as material had been derived from T cells, B-cell-depleted T cells, or PBMCs.

Generated by immunoSEQ multiplex PCR, the TCRdb table keeps only in-frame clones and is missing some. This sample carries around 300,000 clones, 80% to 90% of them seen once, and the ten largest clones take 5.3%. Germline-derived CDR1 and CDR2 are SGHKS and YYEKEE (reference sequence). The CDR3 is made up of 16 amino acids. With 4 bases removed from V and 6 bases from J, the gap between germline ends came to 22 bases. The specimen was PBMCs or T cells enriched from blood (not recorded which). The rearrangement uses TRBV5-5 and TRBJ1-2, with D unresolved. The receptor was isolated from a woman in her twenties or thirties who had recovered from COVID-19. CDR3 sequence reads: CASSRLGAGNADGYTF. CDR3 coding DNA: TGTGCCAGCAGCCGTTTAGGTGCGGGGAATGCAGATGGCTACACCTTC.